The subject of this entry is one T cell receptor (beta chain). As processed by the authors: Scientists estimated how many nucleated cells there were by amplifying reference gene primers. The method was immunoSEQ multiplex PCR; TCRdb's version includes in-frame clones alone and lacks a portion of them. The DNA was the basis for D and trimming; V, J and clone size are from that table. The data hold fewer than 80,000 clones, with more than 75% observed a single time. This specimen belongs to a study of blood T cell repertoires in COVID-19. The wider study: COVID-19 samples, acute and convalescent, were from the United States, Italy and Spain. Sources were T cells, B-cell-depleted T cells, or PBMCs; the material itself was cDNA or gDNA.

This TCR came from a human donor in a cohort sampled during active COVID-19. The sequenced sample consisted of peripheral blood.

The CDR3 region is CASRATRGVGEQYF. The DNA of the CDR3 is TGTGCCAGCAGAGCCACACGCGGGGTTGGCGAGCAGTACTTC. The V gene is TRBV7-9, the J gene TRBJ2-7; TRBD2 might be the D (6 bases). The germline V gene has CDR1 SEHNR and CDR2 FQNEAQ (reference sequence). This CDR3 contains 14 residues. Trimming left V 6 bases short and J 6 bases short, with 18 bases between.